Presented here are 5 T cell receptor beta chains from one specimen sequenced in a study of beta chain features in type 1 diabetes. Sequencing targeted expressed TCRB transcripts, as all isolated RNA had been reverse transcribed. Generated by immunoSEQ multiplex PCR, the TCRdb table keeps only in-frame clones and is missing some. The data hold around 290,000 clones, with under 8.5% observed a single time. Specimen: central memory CD4+ T cells from blood. These receptors all come from a woman aged 18-35 years in good health.

This clone was seen a handful of times. This CDR3 reads CASKWQMNTEAFF. CDR3 nucleotides: TGTGCCAGTAAATGGCAGATGAACACTGAAGCTTTCTTT. The chain carries TRBV19 and TRBJ1-1; no firm D call. The CDR3 is 13 residues long. V was shortened by 7 bases and J by 0 bases, with 9 bases between the two germline ends. Germline V gives CDR1 LNHDA, CDR2 SQIVND (reference sequence).

In this sample, this clone turned up many times. The rearrangement links TRBV14 to TRBJ2-3; D gene uncertain. Germline CDR1 and CDR2: SGHDN and FVKESK. V was pared by 3 bases and J by 6 bases, with 4 bases between. The CDR3 totals 11 residues. The CDR3 spells CASSQSDTQYF. CDR3 DNA sequence: TGTGCCAGCAGCCAGTCGGATACGCAGTATTTT.

This clone appeared a few times. The CDR3 is CASSSNHQPEQFF. CDR3 sequence (DNA): TGTGCCAGCAGCTCGAATCACCAGCCCGAGCAGTTCTTC. The chain carries TRBV7-8 and TRBJ2-1; the D is unclear. The CDR3 length is 13 residues. V shed 4 bases and J shed 10 bases, with 14 bases lying between them. CDR1 is SGHVS, CDR2 FQNEAQ, per germline.

This clone showed up just a few times. The chain carries TRBV6-5 and TRBJ1-5; D gene unclear. The CDR3 is 14 amino acids. V lost 7 bases, J lost 2 bases, and 12 bases lay in between. Germline V gives CDR1 MNHEY, CDR2 SVGAGI. CDR3 loop: CASTPGSGNQPQHF. The CDR3 DNA reads as TGTGCCAGCACCCCCGGGAGTGGCAATCAGCCCCAGCATTTT.

The chain uses TRBV9 and TRBJ2-1; 7 nucleotides align to TRBD2. CDR3 size: 14 residues. Germline assignment: CDR1 SGDLS and CDR2 YYNGEE. Unmatched junction bases numbered 5, after V lost 0 bases and J lost 8 bases. CDR3 in DNA: TGTGCCAGCAGCGTAGATGGACTAGACTATGAGCAGTTCTTC. Translation gives CASSVDGLDYEQFF.